The sequence of this TCR beta chain was determined in a study of early T cells in non-severe SARS-CoV-2 infection. Looking at the study overall: Chains were unpaired, as sequencing was done on bulk RNA from unsorted whole blood. General study points: VDJdb matching, biased toward anti-spike CD8 responses, missed private and CD4 specificities.

Of note for this clonotype: The target antigen is unknown. The CDR3 carries no conserved terminal phenylalanine or tryptophan, so it likely arises from a read error.

Per the germline V gene, CDR1 is SGDLS and CDR2 is YYNGEE. CDR3 length: 16 residues. Each single cDNA molecule received a unique molecular identifier. MiXCR was run by TCRdb on the 5' RACE reads, yielding one entry per CDR3 protein. The sample carries about 71,000 distinct CDR3 sequences, approximately 15% recorded once. The J gene is TRBJ2-5, the V gene TRBV9, with D possibly being TRBD2 (6 bases). Source: whole blood, taken at baseline. This TCR was sampled from an adult who was a healthcare worker with PCR-confirmed SARS-CoV-2 infection or an uninfected control (not recorded which). CDR3 nucleotides: TGTGCCAGCAGCGTAGGACCAGCGGGCGACCAAGAGTCCCAGTACTAC. It encodes CASSVGPAGDQESQYY.